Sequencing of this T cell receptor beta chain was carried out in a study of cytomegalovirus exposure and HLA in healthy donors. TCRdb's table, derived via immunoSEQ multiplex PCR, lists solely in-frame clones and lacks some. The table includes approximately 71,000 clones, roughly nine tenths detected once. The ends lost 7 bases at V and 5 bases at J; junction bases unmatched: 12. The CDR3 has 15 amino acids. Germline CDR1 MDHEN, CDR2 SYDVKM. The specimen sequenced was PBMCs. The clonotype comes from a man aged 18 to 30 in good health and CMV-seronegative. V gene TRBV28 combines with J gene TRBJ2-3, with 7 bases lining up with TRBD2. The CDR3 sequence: CASTLEGGPEDTQYF. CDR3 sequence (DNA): TGTGCCAGCACCCTTGAGGGAGGGCCTGAAGATACGCAGTATTTT.